The clone carrying this T cell receptor (beta chain) was observed a few times. The antigen is not known. V dropped 0 bases and J dropped 3 bases, with 8 bases sitting between them. The CDR3 has 14 residues. From germline, CDR1 is LGHNA and CDR2 YSLEER. The sample is drawn from a study of response to subunit inactivated influenza vaccine. Findings and limits, study-wide: Authors suggested each seasonal flu vaccination may recruit only limited numbers of new T cells.

A single record per CDR3 protein comes from TCRdb applying MiXCR to the RT-PCR reads. Of around 530,000 distinct CDR3 sequences listed, 15% to 20% are singletons. This chain connects TRBV4-3 to TRBJ2-5, with unresolved D. The TCR was taken from a man aged 50-75 years who received an inactivated influenza vaccine. The specimen was CD4+ T cells sorted from PBMCs, collected around 25 months after vaccination. This chain's CDR3 is CASSQDYREETQYF. DNA for the CDR3: TGCGCCAGCAGCCAAGATTACCGGGAAGAGACCCAGTACTTC.